These 7 T cell receptor beta chains originate from one sample sequenced in a study of T cell repertoires in cytomegalovirus infection. TCRdb analysed the reads with MiXCR anew, one entry per CDR3 protein. This sample carries about 260,000 distinct CDR3 sequences, roughly an eighth of them seen once, and the ten largest clones take about 10%. Sequencing was carried out using PBMCs. The receptors originated from a human donor in good health (CMV status not recorded). Some clones in this sample may be carry-over from other donors' samples.

This clonotype was seen at least ten times. J is TRBJ2-3 and V is TRBV6-6; tentatively, D is TRBD2 (6 bases). CDR1 is MNHNY and CDR2 is SVGAGI in the germline V gene (reference sequence). V was shortened by 2 bases and J by 1 base, with 10 bases between the two germline ends. The CDR3 spans 15 residues. CDR3 sequence (DNA): TGTGCCAGCAGTTACGGAGGGGACCGCACAGATACGCAGTATTTT. This encodes CASSYGGDRTDTQYF.

This sequence joins TRBV15 and TRBJ2-3, with D possibly being TRBD2 (5 bases). With 5 bases removed from V and 9 bases from J, the gap between germline ends came to 12 bases. CDR1 and CDR2 from the germline V gene are LNHNV and YYDKDF (reference sequence). The CDR3 totals 12 residues. CDR3 DNA sequence: TGTGCCACCAGCCGTACTAGAGCCACGCAGTATTTT. The encoded protein is CATSRTRATQYF.

This clonotype was recorded at least ten times. The chain combines TRBV12-3 or TRBV12-4 with TRBJ2-2; 8 bases agree with TRBD2. The CDR3 extends over 15 amino acids. The V segment lost 3 bases and the J segment 3 bases; nucleotides outside the gene matches: 3. CDR3 nucleotide sequence: TGTGCCAGCAGTTTTCGGGGGGGCGACACCGGGGAGCTGTTTTTT. Protein product: CASSFRGGDTGELFF.

CDR3 sequence reads: CATSRGQGYTGELFF. The CDR3 nucleotides read TGTGCCACCAGCCGAGGACAGGGGTACACCGGGGAGCTGTTTTTT. The chain recombines TRBV15 with TRBJ2-2; 9 positions match TRBD1. Trimming at V came to 5 bases and at J to 3 bases, leaving 4 bases not matched to a gene. Per the germline V gene, CDR1 is LNHNV and CDR2 is YYDKDF (reference sequence). The CDR3 extends over 15 amino acids.

This clonotype was found a few times. The rearrangement uses TRBV28 and TRBJ1-5, with 7 bases fitting TRBD1. There are 15 residues in the CDR3. With V trimmed by 5 bases and J by 7 bases, 11 bases remained unmatched. The germline CDR1 and CDR2 sequences are MDHEN and SYDVKM. The CDR3 here is CASSLPEGAWQPQHF. The CDR3 DNA sequence: TGTGCCAGCAGTCTCCCGGAGGGGGCCTGGCAGCCCCAGCATTTT.

The chain combines TRBV7-2 with TRBJ1-1; D may be TRBD1 (6 bases). Germline V CDR1 and CDR2: SGHTA, FQGNSA. The CDR3 is 14 residues long. Deletions cut 6 bases from V and 5 bases from J, with 16 bases between. The CDR3 spells CASRTGMGSTEAFF. CDR3 bases: TGTGCCAGCAGAACAGGGATGGGAAGTACTGAAGCTTTCTTT. Complete variable domain (other parts from reference TRBV7-2 and TRBJ1-1): GAGVSQSPSNKVTEKGKDVELRCDPISGHTALYWYRQSLGQGLEFLIYFQGNSAPDKSGLPSDRFSAERTGGSVSTLTIQRTQQEDSAVYLCASRTGMGSTEAFFGQGTRLTVV.

This clonotype was found many times. The chain couples TRBV10-2 to TRBJ1-2; D unclear. CDR1 is WSHSY, CDR2 SAAADI, per germline. The CDR3 sequence is 15 residues long. The ends were cut back, 3 bases at V and 4 bases at J, with 15 bases in the middle. The CDR3 protein is CASSESMGSTYGYTF. CDR3 DNA: TGCGCCAGCAGTGAAAGTATGGGGTCAACCTATGGCTACACCTTC.